The rows below give T cell receptor beta chains drawn from one sample of a study of blood T cell repertoires in COVID-19. Sequencing was performed with immunoSEQ multiplex PCR; in TCRdb, only in-frame clones are kept and a portion is missing. The data show hundreds of thousands of clones, 70% to 90% seen once. Sequencing input: peripheral blood. The source is a woman under 40 with COVID-19, enrolled during active disease. Both conserved end residues are part of each CDR3. The D gene is left open where the match is weak. Size values are once, few and many counts, or a class for expanded clones, and some rows have none.

D gene	V gene	clone size	J gene	CDR3 DNA	CDR3 protein
.	TRBV6-5	.	TRBJ1-4	TGTGCCAGCAGTTCTATGACAGTATCGGAAAAACTGTTTTTT	CASSSMTVSEKLFF
.	TRBV14	.	TRBJ2-2	TGTGCCAGCAGCCAAGGACACTCGAACACCGGGGAGCTGTTTTTT	CASSQGHSNTGELFF
.	TRBV11-2	.	TRBJ1-3	TGTGCCAGCAGCTATCAGGGAATGTTCTCTGGAAACACCATATATTTT	CASSYQGMFSGNTIYF
TRBD1	TRBV9	.	TRBJ1-3	TGTGCCAGCAGCTCTGGACAGGGAGTAATCCCTGGAAACACCATATATTTT	CASSSGQGVIPGNTIYF
.	TRBV6-1	.	TRBJ1-6	TGTGCCAGCAGTGAACAGGCCGATCGCTCCTATAATTCACCCCTCCACTTT	CASSEQADRSYNSPLHF
.	TRBV6-4	.	TRBJ2-3	TGTGCCAGCAGTGACTCGATTGCCAGCGCTGAGAATACGCAGTATTTT	CASSDSIASAENTQYF
TRBD2	TRBV9	.	TRBJ2-1	TGTGCCAGCAGCGTAGGACTAGCGGAAATCTCCTACAATGAGCAGTTCTTC	CASSVGLAEISYNEQFF
.	TRBV28	.	TRBJ1-2	TGTGCCAGCAGGGCAGGGTTGACCTATGGCTACACCTTC	CASRAGLTYGYTF
.	TRBV3-1/TRBV3-2	.	TRBJ1-3	TGTGCCAGCAGCACTTCAGGGTCTGGAAACACCATATATTTT	CASSTSGSGNTIYF
TRBD1	TRBV6-5	.	TRBJ1-2	TGTGCCAGCAGTCGCGGACAGGGGGCTGGCTATGGCTACACCTTC	CASSRGQGAGYGYTF
.	TRBV3-1/TRBV3-2	.	TRBJ1-4	TGTGCCAGCAGCCAGGCCGGGAAACTGTTTTTT	CASSQAGKLFF
TRBD1	TRBV19	.	TRBJ1-1	TGTGCCAGTAGTACGCCCTGGGACAGGGGATCGAACACTGAAGCTTTCTTT	CASSTPWDRGSNTEAFF
.	TRBV19	.	TRBJ1-5	TGTGCCAGTAGTTCTGGACAGCGCCAGCATTTT	CASSSGQRQHF
.	TRBV5-6	.	TRBJ1-1	TGTGCCAGCAGCTTTGGGCCGAACACTGAAGCTTTCTTT	CASSFGPNTEAFF
TRBD2	TRBV27	.	TRBJ2-3	TGTGCCAGCAGCCGTCCACTAGCGGGGGGGCCAGATACGCAGTATTTT	CASSRPLAGGPDTQYF
.	TRBV5-1	.	TRBJ2-2	TGCGCCAGCAGCTTGGTGGTCCCTAGCGGGGAGCTGTTTTTT	CASSLVVPSGELFF
.	TRBV27	.	TRBJ2-1	TGTGCCAGCAGTTTATACCTCAAGGGGGATGAGCAGTTCTTC	CASSLYLKGDEQFF
.	TRBV10-3	.	TRBJ1-6	TGTGCCACATGGACTATAGGTTCACCCCTCCACTTT	CATWTIGSPLHF
TRBD2	TRBV7-8	.	TRBJ2-2	TGTGCCAGCAGCTCCGGACTAGCGGGAAGAACCGGGGAGCTGTTTTTT	CASSSGLAGRTGELFF
.	TRBV19	.	TRBJ1-2	TGTGCCAGTAGTATAACAGTTTTTGAGAATGGCTACACCTTC	CASSITVFENGYTF
TRBD2	TRBV6-2/TRBV6-3	.	TRBJ2-2	TGTGCCAGCAGTTATGGGAGCGGGGGTGGATCCGGGGAGCTGTTTTTT	CASSYGSGGGSGELFF
TRBD1	TRBV24-1	.	TRBJ2-2	TGTGCCACCAGTATGGGACAGGGAGACACCGGGGAGCTGTTTTTT	CATSMGQGDTGELFF
.	TRBV13	.	TRBJ1-1	TGTGCCAGCAGCTTAGGGCGTACTGAAGCTTTCTTT	CASSLGRTEAFF
TRBD2	TRBV19	.	TRBJ2-1	TGTGCCAGTAGTATGGGGCTAGCGGGAGGGAATGAGCAGTTCTTC	CASSMGLAGGNEQFF
.	TRBV6-2/TRBV6-3	few	TRBJ2-5	TGTGCCAGCAGTTACTCGAGAACTAACCCCAACCAAGAGACCCAGTACTTC	CASSYSRTNPNQETQYF
.	TRBV4-1	.	TRBJ1-4	TGCGCCAGCAGACGGACAGTTAATGAAAAACTGTTTTTT	CASRRTVNEKLFF
.	TRBV20-1	once	TRBJ2-5	TGCAGTGCTAGTCGGACTACCGGGTACCAAGAGACCCAGTACTTC	CSASRTTGYQETQYF
.	TRBV11-3	.	TRBJ2-3	TGTGCCAGTACTCAAGGTCAGGGCGTTGGACCCACAGATACGCAGTATTTT	CASTQGQGVGPTDTQYF
TRBD1	TRBV18	.	TRBJ1-3	TGTGCCAGCTCGCAGGGACAGGGCCGAAACACCATATATTTT	CASSQGQGRNTIYF
TRBD2	TRBV9	.	TRBJ2-3	TGTGCCAGCAGCGTAGAGGTAGCGGGGACGTCAGATACGCAGTATTTT	CASSVEVAGTSDTQYF
.	TRBV19	.	TRBJ1-1	TGTGCCAGTAGTCTCCCGCAGTCCGGGGGGGGAGCTTTCTTT	CASSLPQSGGGAFF
.	TRBV24-1	.	TRBJ1-5	TGTGCCACCAGTGATTCGGATCAGCCCCAGCATTTT	CATSDSDQPQHF
.	TRBV14	.	TRBJ1-2	TGTGCCAGCAGCCAAGATCCCCGGAACTATGGCTACACCTTC	CASSQDPRNYGYTF
TRBD2	TRBV6-2/TRBV6-3	.	TRBJ2-1	TGTGCCAGCAGTTACTCACTAGCGGGGGGGGTTGAGCAGTTCTTC	CASSYSLAGGVEQFF
.	TRBV7-9	.	TRBJ2-7	TGTGCCAGCAGCTTCGTCGTGAGGGGGTCCTACGAGCAGTACTTC	CASSFVVRGSYEQYF
.	TRBV7-2	.	TRBJ1-2	TGTGCCAGCAGCTTGAGACAGGCCCATAACTATGGCTACACCTTC	CASSLRQAHNYGYTF
TRBD2	TRBV7-9	.	TRBJ2-1	TGTGCCAGCACATCCCTCCGCGGGGGGCCGGGGTACAATGAGCAGTTCTTC	CASTSLRGGPGYNEQFF
.	TRBV12-5	once	TRBJ2-1	TGTGCTAGTGGTTTGCGGGGTGTTGGAGAGGATGAGCAGTTCTTC	CASGLRGVGEDEQFF
.	TRBV18	few	TRBJ1-1	TGTGCCAGCTCACCACCGGTGATACAGTCGGGGACTGAAGCTTTCTTT	CASSPPVIQSGTEAFF
.	TRBV28	.	TRBJ2-3	TGTGCCAGCAGTTTTAATACGGTATGGACAGGCACAGATACGCAGTATTTT	CASSFNTVWTGTDTQYF
TRBD2	TRBV14	once	TRBJ2-1	TGTGCCAGCACTAGCGGATACAATGAGCAGTTCTTC	CASTSGYNEQFF
.	TRBV28	.	TRBJ2-7	TGTGCCAGCAGTTCCCAGGTAGGGGGTCGTAACGAGCAGTACTTC	CASSSQVGGRNEQYF
.	TRBV14	.	TRBJ2-6	TGTGCCAGCAGCCAAGTCAGGATTCAGGCTGGGGCCAACGTCCTGACTTTC	CASSQVRIQAGANVLTF
TRBD2	TRBV30	many	TRBJ2-1	TGTGCCTTACAAAGCGGGAGGAATGAGCAGTTCTTC	CALQSGRNEQFF
TRBD1	TRBV6-1	.	TRBJ1-6	TGTGCCAGCAGTGAATCGGACAGGAATTCACCCCTCCACTTT	CASSESDRNSPLHF